The T cell receptor (beta chain) described here comes from a study of response to subunit inactivated influenza vaccine. Details on this clonotype: Its target is unknown.

TCRdb fed the RT-PCR reads into MiXCR, producing one record per CDR3 protein. The data show 500,000 to 600,000 distinct CDR3 sequences, about 11% seen once. Study-level results: Authors proposed each seasonal influenza vaccination draws in few new T cells.

The receptor comes from a man aged 50 to 59 who received an inactivated influenza vaccine. The source material was PBMCs from blood, sampled on the day of vaccination.

The CDR3 coding sequence is TGTGCCAGCAGCCAAGAAATGACAGGGAGGTCCTACGAGCAGTACTTC. It yields the protein CASSQEMTGRSYEQYF. The chain combines TRBV4-2 with TRBJ2-7; the D gene is possibly TRBD1 (7 bases). The CDR3 is made up of 16 amino acids. Germline V CDR1 and CDR2: LGHNA, YNFKEQ. V was shortened by 0 bases and J by 1 base, with 13 bases between the two germline ends.